These T cell receptor beta chains were read from a single sample in a study of OX40 agonist ivuxolimab in advanced cancers. The assay was immunoSEQ multiplex PCR, and TCRdb's table has in-frame clones only and misses some. The sample holds 65,000 to 95,000 clones, roughly 87% seen once. Sequencing was performed on CD4+ or CD8+ T cells sorted from blood, taken in a trial of the OX40 agonist ivuxolimab. Receptors originate from an adult with an advanced solid tumor such as melanoma, head and neck, liver or kidney cancer. Both conserved end residues are part of each CDR3.

v_call	j_call	cdr3_aa
TRBV5-1	TRBJ1-2	CASSSGLLLGYGYTF
TRBV5-1	TRBJ1-6	CASRDGNSPLHF
TRBV7-2	TRBJ2-2	CASSLQGEETGELFF
TRBV20-1	TRBJ2-1	CSARVELEQFF
TRBV2	TRBJ2-7	CASRLRGGGGEQYF
TRBV27	TRBJ1-5	CASSWDGGQPQHF
TRBV4-2	TRBJ1-3	CASSQDPRGRSGNTIYF
TRBV2	TRBJ1-5	CASSQGDANQPQHF
TRBV2	TRBJ1-5	CASSVKNSNQPQHF
TRBV6-5	TRBJ1-1	CASSYGPGSTEAFF
TRBV6-1	TRBJ2-2	CASRGQGATGELFF
TRBV2	TRBJ2-2	CASSERGGNTGELFF
TRBV5-1	TRBJ1-6	CASSFQGSDSPLHF
TRBV5-4	TRBJ1-2	CASSDRDKAGGYGYTF
TRBV9	TRBJ1-1	CASSLNRDTSEAFF
TRBV4-1	TRBJ1-4	CASSQGLRATNEKLFF
TRBV23-1	TRBJ1-5	CASSHLAITGLRGQPQHF
TRBV4-2	TRBJ1-5	CASSPQDGEQGPQHF
TRBV5-5	TRBJ1-2	CASSSNRGITRNYGYTF
TRBV10-3	TRBJ1-4	CAISEQGKTNEKLFF
TRBV6-6	TRBJ1-1	CASRLFVTGELEAFF
TRBV28	TRBJ2-5	CASSLSFPEANTEETQYF
TRBV11-2	TRBJ2-7	CASSLEYGQGGTEQYF
TRBV27	TRBJ1-2	CASSLAGTYGYTF
TRBV27	TRBJ1-2	CASSFYPPTEGGYTF
TRBV10-3	TRBJ2-3	CAIADSRASSDTQYF
TRBV2	TRBJ2-1	CASSGGGGAVNEQFF
TRBV6-1	TRBJ1-4	CASSEPGTGQEKLFF
TRBV7-2	TRBJ1-2	CASSLGRRGRLNYGYTF
TRBV15	TRBJ2-3	CATSRLKGTTGADTQYF
TRBV6-5	TRBJ1-3	CASRPLNSGNTIYF
TRBV6-5	TRBJ1-1	CASSPRDRNTEAFF
TRBV11-2	TRBJ1-1	CASSLGGITEPQFPAFF
TRBV11-3	TRBJ2-5	CASSLEWSLLREETQYF
TRBV5-1	TRBJ2-3	CASSFRGGSTDTQYF
TRBV14	TRBJ2-3	CASSPWNREHTQYF
TRBV9	TRBJ1-1	CASSVAAGGTEAFF
TRBV7-3	TRBJ2-2	CASSSGQYTGELFF
TRBV25-1	TRBJ1-2	CASSESPEYGGYTF
TRBV30	TRBJ1-3	CAWKPRGNTIYF
TRBV28	TRBJ1-1	CASSTGLRGTEAFF
TRBV6-1	TRBJ1-1	CASSGWRDEAFF
TRBV5-1	TRBJ2-1	CASSPWGQGNEQFF